Below, one TCR beta chain is given with its context. Its antigen is currently unknown. The sample belongs to a study of T cell responses to AZD1222 COVID-19 vaccine. CDR3 size: 14 residues. Trimming cost V 7 bases and J 8 bases; bases outside gene matches: 11. Germline V gene lookup returns CDR1 LNHDA and CDR2 SQIVND (reference sequence). Measured with immunoSEQ multiplex PCR; TCRdb has only the in-frame clones, and not every one. This sample has about 110,000 clones, with about 90% found just once. Study-wide points: Donors in the cohort were predominantly white British and more often female, and clonal diversity was possibly underestimated.

This chain links TRBV19 with TRBJ2-1; 7 nucleotides align to TRBD1. The sequence came from an adult in good health. Sequencing used peripheral blood, obtained on day 0 of AZD1222 vaccination. CDR3 region: CASTAGGRPDEQFF. CDR3 DNA: TGTGCCAGTACCGCAGGGGGACGCCCCGATGAGCAGTTCTTC.